This TCR beta chain was obtained from a study of cytomegalovirus exposure and HLA in healthy donors. CDR1 is MNHEY, CDR2 SVGAGI, per germline. The CDR3 spans 14 residues. V shed 5 bases, J shed 2 bases, and the junction held 2 bases outside the gene matches. This clone was recorded a few times. The study ran its PCR with 60 Vbeta and 13 Jbeta primers. Libraries were prepared by immunoSEQ multiplex PCR; TCRdb keeps only in-frame clonotypes and omits some of them. The table records around 100,000 clones, under 80% of them present only once. This TCR came from a man aged 40-55 years in good health and CMV-seronegative. The rearrangement joins TRBV6-5 to TRBJ1-2; 10 bases fit TRBD1. The sample comprised PBMCs. Here the CDR3 reads CASSLGQGNYGYTF. CDR3 in DNA: TGTGCCAGCAGTCTGGGACAGGGGAACTATGGCTACACCTTC.